These T cell receptor beta chains were read from a single sample in a study of response to subunit inactivated influenza vaccine. TCRdb called the RT-PCR reads again in MiXCR, with one record for every CDR3 protein. The table lists hundreds of thousands of distinct CDR3 sequences, about 14% of them singletons. Source: PBMCs from blood, taken approximately 15 days before vaccination. The source is a man aged 45-65 years who received an inactivated influenza vaccine. CDR3s include the opening cysteine and the closing phenylalanine or tryptophan. A D gene is named only where the DNA matches it firmly. The size entry is marked missing in some rows and otherwise reads once, few, many or a size class.

>many|.|TRBJ2-2|TRBV29-1|13
CSVDVGHTGELFF
TGCAGCGTTGACGTGGGGCACACCGGGGAGCTGTTTTTT
>few|TRBD1|TRBJ1-2|TRBV12-3/TRBV12-4|15
CASSWGTGGDYGYTF
TGTGCCAGCAGTTGGGGGACAGGGGGCGACTATGGCTACACCTTC
>few|.|TRBJ1-5|TRBV27|15
CASSLGGAGIQPQHF
TGTGCCAGCAGTTTAGGGGGGGCAGGGATACAGCCCCAGCATTTT
>few|TRBD1|TRBJ1-2|TRBV12-3/TRBV12-4|17
CASREDRVGSPSYGYTF
TGTGCCAGCAGAGAGGACAGGGTGGGGTCCCCTTCATATGGCTACACCTTC
>many|.|TRBJ2-2|TRBV2|15
CASRADRANTGELFF
TGTGCCAGCAGGGCGGACAGAGCGAACACCGGGGAGCTGTTTTTT
>.|.|TRBJ1-1|TRBV6-5|14
CASSYWQGSTEAFF
TGTGCCAGCAGTTATTGGCAGGGGAGTACTGAAGCTTTCTTT
>few|.|TRBJ2-7|TRBV10-3|15
CAISESNVGGGEQYF
TGTGCCATCAGTGAGTCGAACGTCGGTGGCGGCGAGCAGTACTTC
>.|TRBD1|TRBJ2-7|TRBV20-1|13
CSAKTGGSGEQYF
TGCAGTGCTAAGACAGGGGGGAGTGGCGAGCAGTACTTC
>many|TRBD1|TRBJ2-1|TRBV12-3/TRBV12-4|15
CASSPRQGNYNEQFF
TGTGCCAGCAGTCCAAGACAGGGAAACTACAATGAGCAGTTCTTC
>.|.|TRBJ2-7|TRBV5-5|15
CASSWKGEGSYEQYF
TGTGCCAGCAGCTGGAAGGGGGAGGGTTCCTACGAGCAGTACTTC
>.|.|TRBJ1-1|TRBV12-3/TRBV12-4|13
CASSLSLDSEAFF
TGTGCCAGCAGTTTAAGCCTTGACAGTGAAGCTTTCTTT
>few|.|TRBJ2-7|TRBV12-3/TRBV12-4|15
CASSSSGTPTYEQYF
TGTGCCAGCAGTTCCTCCGGGACGCCCACCTACGAGCAGTACTTC
>few|.|TRBJ2-1|TRBV4-3|16
CASSQDWRGSYNEQFF
TGCGCCAGCAGCCAAGATTGGCGAGGCTCCTACAATGAGCAGTTCTTC
>.|.|TRBJ2-5|TRBV7-9|14
CASSLAVGVETQYF
TGTGCCAGCAGCTTAGCTGTGGGGGTAGAGACCCAGTACTTC
>.|.|TRBJ2-3|TRBV6-1|15
CASSETLFGADTQYF
TGTGCCAGCAGTGAAACGCTATTTGGTGCAGATACGCAGTATTTT
>.|.|TRBJ2-3|TRBV11-2|14
CASSVIVGRDTQYF
TGTGCCAGCAGCGTCATAGTAGGACGAGATACGCAGTATTTT
>few|TRBD2|TRBJ2-7|TRBV29-1|12
CSALAGVYEQYF
TGCAGCGCCCTAGCGGGAGTTTACGAGCAGTACTTC
>few|.|TRBJ2-7|TRBV12-3/TRBV12-4|15
CASSPRGRSGREQYF
TGTGCCAGCAGTCCCCGTGGAAGATCCGGACGCGAGCAGTACTTC
>few|.|TRBJ2-2|TRBV6-2/TRBV6-3|15
CASSSRPAGAGELFF
TGTGCCAGCAGTTCGCGGCCCGCGGGCGCCGGGGAGCTGTTTTTT
>few|TRBD2|TRBJ2-5|TRBV29-1|15
CSVSGGLLVQETQYF
TGCAGCGTTAGCGGGGGCCTGCTCGTTCAAGAGACCCAGTACTTC
>.|TRBD1|TRBJ2-2|TRBV2|14
CASRTGQGPGELFF
TGTGCCAGCAGGACCGGACAGGGCCCCGGGGAGCTGTTTTTT
>.|.|TRBJ2-5|TRBV11-2|18
CASAQARPLGGGRVTQYF
TGTGCCAGCGCCCAAGCCCGTCCGCTTGGTGGGGGGCGGGTGACCCAGTACTTC
>few|.|TRBJ2-1|TRBV20-1|13
CSARDPPGNEQFF
TGCAGTGCTAGAGATCCCCCCGGGAATGAGCAGTTCTTC
>.|TRBD2|TRBJ2-3|TRBV5-1|17
CASSLGPPGTGGDTQYF
TGCGCCAGCAGCTTGGGGCCTCCCGGGACGGGAGGGGATACGCAGTATTTT
>few|.|TRBJ1-1|TRBV12-5|14
CASGSGTPASRAFF
TGTGCTAGTGGATCCGGGACACCCGCCAGTCGGGCTTTCTTT
>.|TRBD2|TRBJ2-1|TRBV20-1|15
CSARIAGVTYNEQFF
TGCAGTGCTCGAATAGCGGGGGTGACCTACAATGAGCAGTTCTTC
>.|.|TRBJ1-1|TRBV2|14
CAGGVRERNTEAFF
TGTGCTGGCGGGGTAAGGGAACGGAACACTGAAGCTTTCTTT
>few|TRBD2|TRBJ2-2|TRBV5-1|15
CASSPREGRGGELFF
TGCGCCAGCAGCCCACGGGAGGGCCGGGGCGGGGAGCTGTTTTTT
>many|.|TRBJ1-5|TRBV12-3/TRBV12-4|13
CASSLQGSQPQHF
TGTGCCAGCAGTCTACAGGGAAGTCAGCCCCAGCATTTT
>many|TRBD1|TRBJ1-5|TRBV4-1|15
CASSHPDRPNQPQHF
TGCGCCAGCAGCCACCCGGACAGGCCCAATCAGCCCCAGCATTTT
>few|TRBD2|TRBJ2-7|TRBV7-6|16
CASSLRASGRSGEQYF
TGTGCCAGCAGCTTAAGGGCTAGCGGGAGATCTGGGGAGCAGTACTTC
>few|.|TRBJ2-4|TRBV25-1|12
CASSETGGIQYF
TGTGCCAGCAGTGAAACCGGAGGCATTCAGTACTTC
>.|.|TRBJ2-3|TRBV7-9|16
CASSLRRGGSTDTQYF
TGTGCCAGCAGCTTACGGCGCGGAGGGAGCACAGATACGCAGTATTTT
>.|TRBD2|TRBJ2-3|TRBV3-1|16
CASSLQTSGREDTQYF
TGTGCCAGCAGCCTCCAGACTAGCGGGAGGGAAGATACGCAGTATTTT
>many|TRBD2|TRBJ2-2|TRBV12-3/TRBV12-4|16
CASPGSSGIGIGELFF
TGTGCCAGCCCAGGGTCTAGCGGGATTGGTATCGGGGAGCTGTTTTTT
>many|.|TRBJ2-1|TRBV5-1|15
CASSLASGLFNEQFF
TGCGCCAGCAGCTTGGCTAGTGGACTGTTCAATGAGCAGTTCTTC
>.|.|TRBJ1-5|TRBV7-2|14
CASSRAYSNQPQHF
TGTGCCAGCAGCAGAGCGTATAGCAATCAGCCCCAGCATTTT
>few|.|TRBJ1-2|TRBV7-2|14
CASSFISTDYGYTF
TGTGCCAGCAGCTTTATCAGTACAGACTATGGCTACACCTTC
>few|TRBD2|TRBJ2-3|TRBV6-1|15
CASRATSGGAVTQYF
TGTGCCAGCAGGGCGACTAGCGGGGGGGCTGTTACGCAGTATTTT
>few|.|TRBJ1-5|TRBV7-2|14
CASSLARGSQPQHF
TGTGCCAGCAGCTTAGCCCGGGGTTCTCAGCCCCAGCATTTT
>few|TRBD2|TRBJ2-1|TRBV15|14
CATSSIAGANEQFF
TGTGCCACCAGCAGTATAGCGGGAGCCAATGAGCAGTTCTTC